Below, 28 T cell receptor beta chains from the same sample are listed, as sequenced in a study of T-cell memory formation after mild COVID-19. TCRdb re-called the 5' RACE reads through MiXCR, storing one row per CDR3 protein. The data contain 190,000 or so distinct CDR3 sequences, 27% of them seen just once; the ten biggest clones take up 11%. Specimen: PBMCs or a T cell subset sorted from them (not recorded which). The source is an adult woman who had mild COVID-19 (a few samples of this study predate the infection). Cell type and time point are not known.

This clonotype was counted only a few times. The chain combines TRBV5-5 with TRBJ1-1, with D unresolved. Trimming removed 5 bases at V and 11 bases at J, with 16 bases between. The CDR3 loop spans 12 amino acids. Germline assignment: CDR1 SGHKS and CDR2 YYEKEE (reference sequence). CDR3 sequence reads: CASSPGPGTAFF. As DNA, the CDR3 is TGTGCCAGCAGTCCTGGACCAGGAACGGCTTTCTTT. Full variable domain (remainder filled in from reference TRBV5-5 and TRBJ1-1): DAGVTQSPTHLIKTRGQQVTLRCSPISGHKSVSWYQQVLGQGPQFIFQYYEKEERGRGNFPDRFSARQFPNYSSELNVNALLLGDSALYLCASSPGPGTAFFGQGTRLTVV.

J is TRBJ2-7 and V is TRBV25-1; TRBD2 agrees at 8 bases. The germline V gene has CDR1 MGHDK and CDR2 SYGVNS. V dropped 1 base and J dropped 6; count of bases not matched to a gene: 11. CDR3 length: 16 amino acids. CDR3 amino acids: CASSEWSGSPIVEQYF. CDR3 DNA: TGTGCCAGCAGTGAATGGAGCGGGAGCCCGATCGTCGAGCAGTACTTC.

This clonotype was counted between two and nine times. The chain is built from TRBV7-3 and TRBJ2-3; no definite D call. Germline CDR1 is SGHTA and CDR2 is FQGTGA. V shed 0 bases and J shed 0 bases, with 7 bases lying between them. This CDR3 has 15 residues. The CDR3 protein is CASSLTEASTDTQYF. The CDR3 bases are TGTGCCAGCAGCTTAACAGAAGCTAGCACAGATACGCAGTATTTT.

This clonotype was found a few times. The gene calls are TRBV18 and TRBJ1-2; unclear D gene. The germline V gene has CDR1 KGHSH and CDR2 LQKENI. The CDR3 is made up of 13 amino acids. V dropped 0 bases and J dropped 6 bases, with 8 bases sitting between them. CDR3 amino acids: CASSPPVGNGYTF. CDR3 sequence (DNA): TGTGCCAGCTCACCACCGGTGGGTAATGGCTACACCTTC.

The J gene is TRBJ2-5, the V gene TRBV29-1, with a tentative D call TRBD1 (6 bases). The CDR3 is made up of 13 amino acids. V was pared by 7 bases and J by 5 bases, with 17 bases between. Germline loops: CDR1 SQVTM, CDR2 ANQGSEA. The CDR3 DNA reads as TGCAGCGCTGGACAGAGCCCGGGGGAGACCCAGTACTTC. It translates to CSAGQSPGETQYF. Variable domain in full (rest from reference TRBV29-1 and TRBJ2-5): SAVISQKPSRDICQRGTSLTIQCQVDSQVTMMFWYRQQPGQSLTLIATANQGSEATYESGFVIDKFPISRPNLTFSTLTVSNMSPEDSSIYLCSAGQSPGETQYFGPGTRLLVL.

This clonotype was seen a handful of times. CDR3 in amino acids: CASSQPRGRDTEAFF. CDR3 sequence (DNA): TGCGCCAGCAGCCAGCCCCGGGGGAGGGACACTGAAGCTTTCTTT. V and J are TRBV4-1 and TRBJ1-1, with D possibly TRBD1 on 5 matching bases. V was clipped by 3 bases and J by 3 bases, with 14 bases between them. Germline values: CDR1 MGHRA, CDR2 YSYEKL. The CDR3 is made up of 15 amino acids.

The CDR3 reads CASSPNWDRAFF. CDR3 nucleotides: TGTGCCAGCAGCCCCAACTGGGACAGGGCGTTCTTC. The V and J genes are TRBV7-9 and TRBJ2-1; 9 bases are shared with TRBD1. CDR3 length: 12 amino acids. Germline CDR1 and CDR2: SEHNR and FQNEAQ (reference sequence). The J segment lost 15 bases and the V segment lost 5 bases, leaving 8 bases of the junction unmatched.

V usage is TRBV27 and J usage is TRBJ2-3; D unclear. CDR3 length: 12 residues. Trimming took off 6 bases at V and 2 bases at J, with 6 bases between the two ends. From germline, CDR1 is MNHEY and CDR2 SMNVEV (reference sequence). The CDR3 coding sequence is TGTGCCAGCAGCGGACCCACAGATACGCAGTATTTT. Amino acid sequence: CASSGPTDTQYF.

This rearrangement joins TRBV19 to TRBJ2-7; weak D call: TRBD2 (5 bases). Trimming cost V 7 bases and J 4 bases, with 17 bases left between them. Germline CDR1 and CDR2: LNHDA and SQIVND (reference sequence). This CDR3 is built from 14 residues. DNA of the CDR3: TGTGCCAGTACCGGAGGCTTTTCAGATTACGAGCAGTACTTC. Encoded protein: CASTGGFSDYEQYF.

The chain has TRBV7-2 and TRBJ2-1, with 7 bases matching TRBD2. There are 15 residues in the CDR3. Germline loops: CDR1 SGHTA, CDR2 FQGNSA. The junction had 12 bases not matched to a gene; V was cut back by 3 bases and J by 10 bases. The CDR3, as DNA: TGTGCCAGCAGCTTGGGGGGACTACCTCTTCAAGAGCAGTTCTTC. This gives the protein CASSLGGLPLQEQFF.

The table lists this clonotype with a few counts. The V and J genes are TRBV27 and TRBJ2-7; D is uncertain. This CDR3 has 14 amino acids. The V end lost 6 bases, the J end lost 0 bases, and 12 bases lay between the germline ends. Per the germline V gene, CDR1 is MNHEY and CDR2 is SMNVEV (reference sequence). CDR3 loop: CASSPMQSSYEQYF. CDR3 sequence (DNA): TGTGCCAGCAGCCCGATGCAGAGCTCCTACGAGCAGTACTTC.

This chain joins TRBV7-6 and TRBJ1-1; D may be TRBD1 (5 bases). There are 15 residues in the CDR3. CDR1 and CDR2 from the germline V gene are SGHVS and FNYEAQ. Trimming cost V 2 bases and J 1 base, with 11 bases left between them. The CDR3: CASSLFGTGNTEAFF. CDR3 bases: TGTGCCAGCAGCTTATTCGGGACGGGGAACACTGAAGCTTTCTTT.

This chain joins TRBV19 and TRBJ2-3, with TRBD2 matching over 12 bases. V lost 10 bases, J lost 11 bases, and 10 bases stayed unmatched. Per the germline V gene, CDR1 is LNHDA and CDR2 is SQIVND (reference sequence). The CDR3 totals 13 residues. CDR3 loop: CATAAQTSGRQYF. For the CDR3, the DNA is TGTGCCACCGCCGCCCAGACTAGCGGGAGGCAGTATTTT.

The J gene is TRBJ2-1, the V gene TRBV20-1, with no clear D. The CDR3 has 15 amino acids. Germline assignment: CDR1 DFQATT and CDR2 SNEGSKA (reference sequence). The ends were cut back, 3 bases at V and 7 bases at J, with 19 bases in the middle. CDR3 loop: CSARMRSEKTNEQFF. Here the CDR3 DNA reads TGCAGTGCTAGGATGAGGTCAGAAAAAACTAATGAGCAGTTCTTC.

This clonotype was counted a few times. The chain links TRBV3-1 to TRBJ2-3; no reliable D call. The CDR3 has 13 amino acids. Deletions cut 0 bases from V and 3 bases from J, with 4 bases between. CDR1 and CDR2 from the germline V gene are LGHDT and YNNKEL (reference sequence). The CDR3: CASSQETTDTQYF. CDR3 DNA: TGTGCCAGCAGCCAAGAGACGACAGATACGCAGTATTTT.

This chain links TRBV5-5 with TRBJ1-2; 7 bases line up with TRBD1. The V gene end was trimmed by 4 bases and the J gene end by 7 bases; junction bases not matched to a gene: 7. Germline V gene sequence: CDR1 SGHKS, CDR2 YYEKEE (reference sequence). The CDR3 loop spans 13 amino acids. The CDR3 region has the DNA TGTGCCAGCAGCCTGGACAGGCTCATTGGCTACACCTTC. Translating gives CASSLDRLIGYTF.

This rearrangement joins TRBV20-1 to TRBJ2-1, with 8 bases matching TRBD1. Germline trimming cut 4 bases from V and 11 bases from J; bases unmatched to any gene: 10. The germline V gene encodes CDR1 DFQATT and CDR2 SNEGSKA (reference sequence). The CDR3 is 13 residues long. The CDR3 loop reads CSATLDRAEKQFF. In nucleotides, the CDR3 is TGCAGTGCTACCCTGGACAGGGCCGAGAAGCAGTTCTTC.

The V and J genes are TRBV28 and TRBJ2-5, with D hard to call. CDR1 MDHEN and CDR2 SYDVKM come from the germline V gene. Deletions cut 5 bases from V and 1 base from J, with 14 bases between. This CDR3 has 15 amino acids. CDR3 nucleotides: TGTGCCAGCAGTGTTGGGCCCGCCCTCCAAGAGACCCAGTACTTC. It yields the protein CASSVGPALQETQYF.

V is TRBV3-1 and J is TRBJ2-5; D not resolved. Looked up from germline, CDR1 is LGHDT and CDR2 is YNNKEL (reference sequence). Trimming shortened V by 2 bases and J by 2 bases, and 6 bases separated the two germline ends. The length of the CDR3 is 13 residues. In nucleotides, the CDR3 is TGTGCCAGCAGCCAAATACCTCAAGAGACCCAGTACTTC. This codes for CASSQIPQETQYF.

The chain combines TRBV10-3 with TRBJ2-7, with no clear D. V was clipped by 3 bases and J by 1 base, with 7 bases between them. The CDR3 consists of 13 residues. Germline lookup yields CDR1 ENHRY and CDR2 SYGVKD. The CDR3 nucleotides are TGTGCCATCAGTGATGGGGATTCCTACGAGCAGTACTTC. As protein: CAISDGDSYEQYF.

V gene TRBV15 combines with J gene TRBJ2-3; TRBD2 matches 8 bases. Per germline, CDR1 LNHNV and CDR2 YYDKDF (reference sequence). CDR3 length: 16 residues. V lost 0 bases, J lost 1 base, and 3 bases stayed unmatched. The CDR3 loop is CATSRDGGAGTDTQYF. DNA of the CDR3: TGTGCCACCAGCAGAGACGGGGGGGCTGGCACAGATACGCAGTATTTT. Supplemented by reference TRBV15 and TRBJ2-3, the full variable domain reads DAMVIQNPRYQVTQFGKPVTLSCSQTLNHNVMYWYQQKSSQAPKLLFHYYDKDFNNEADTPDNFQSRRPNTSFCFLDIRSPGLGDTAMYLCATSRDGGAGTDTQYFGPGTRLTVL.

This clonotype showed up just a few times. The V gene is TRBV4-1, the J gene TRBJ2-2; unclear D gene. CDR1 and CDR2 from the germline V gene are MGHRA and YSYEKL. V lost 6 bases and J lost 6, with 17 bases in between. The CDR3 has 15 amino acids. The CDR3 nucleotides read TGCGCCAGCAGTTTCCCAGCCGACATGGCCGGGGAGCTGTTTTTT. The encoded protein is CASSFPADMAGELFF.

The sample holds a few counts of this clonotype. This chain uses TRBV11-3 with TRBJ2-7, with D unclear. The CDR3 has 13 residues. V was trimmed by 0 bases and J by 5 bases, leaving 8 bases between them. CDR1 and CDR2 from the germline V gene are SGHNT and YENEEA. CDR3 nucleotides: TGTGCCAGCAGCTTAGAGGGTATCAACGAGCAGTACTTC. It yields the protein CASSLEGINEQYF.

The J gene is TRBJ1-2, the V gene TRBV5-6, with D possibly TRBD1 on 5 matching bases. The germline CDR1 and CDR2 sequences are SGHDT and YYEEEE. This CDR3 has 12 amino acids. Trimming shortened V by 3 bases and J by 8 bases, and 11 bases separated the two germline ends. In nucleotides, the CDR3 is TGTGCCAGCAGCTGGGAAGGGGCAGGCTACACCTTC. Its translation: CASSWEGAGYTF.

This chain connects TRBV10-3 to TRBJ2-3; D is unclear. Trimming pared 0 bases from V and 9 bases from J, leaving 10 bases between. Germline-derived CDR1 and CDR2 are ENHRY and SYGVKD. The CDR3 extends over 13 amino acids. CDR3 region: CAISESNRLTQYF. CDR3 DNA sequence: TGTGCCATCAGTGAGTCGAATCGTCTGACGCAGTATTTT.

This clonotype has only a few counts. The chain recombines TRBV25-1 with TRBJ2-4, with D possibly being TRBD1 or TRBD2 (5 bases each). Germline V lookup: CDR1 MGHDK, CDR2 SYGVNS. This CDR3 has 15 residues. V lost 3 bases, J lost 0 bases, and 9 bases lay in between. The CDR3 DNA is TGTGCCAGCAGTGACTCCGGGACAGCCAAAAACATTCAGTACTTC. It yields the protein CASSDSGTAKNIQYF.

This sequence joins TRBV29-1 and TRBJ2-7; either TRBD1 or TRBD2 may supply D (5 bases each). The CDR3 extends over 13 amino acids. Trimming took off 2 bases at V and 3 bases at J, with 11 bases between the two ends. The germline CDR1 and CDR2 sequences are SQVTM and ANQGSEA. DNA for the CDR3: TGCAGCGTTGAACGTGGGGGAGACTACGAGCAGTACTTC. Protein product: CSVERGGDYEQYF.

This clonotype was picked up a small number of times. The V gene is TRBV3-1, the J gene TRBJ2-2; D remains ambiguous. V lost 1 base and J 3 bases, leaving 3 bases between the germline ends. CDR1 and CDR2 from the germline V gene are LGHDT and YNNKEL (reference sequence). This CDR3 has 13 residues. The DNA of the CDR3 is TGTGCCAGCAGCCAAGTTTACACCGGGGAGCTGTTTTTT. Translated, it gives CASSQVYTGELFF.